This T cell receptor beta chain was captured in a study of beta chain features in type 1 diabetes. Study-wide background: Some 99 million sorted cells were examined across all samples. Findings and caveats of the study: Across all four CD4+ subsets, people with type 1 diabetes showed modestly shorter TCRB CDR3s.

Expressed TCRB transcripts were sequenced because the isolated RNA had all been reverse transcribed beforehand. The table came from immunoSEQ multiplex PCR; TCRdb's copy has only in-frame clones and leaves some out. Found here are 640,000 or so clones, over 12% of them singletons; the top ten hold 0.03% to 0.045%. This clone occurred a few times. Antigen: not known. Relative to the germline gene, one junction end is altered; a read error may explain this. This CDR3 is 14 amino acids long. Germline CDR1 is ENHRY and CDR2 is SYGVKD. The sequence was obtained from a man aged 18-30 years with type 1 diabetes. J is TRBJ2-3 and V is TRBV10-3; 9 nucleotides align to TRBD1. The sample comprised naive CD4+ T cells from blood. The CDR3 coding sequence is TGTGCCAGCAGTCCTACAGGGGGCTCAGATACGCAGTATTTT. Translating gives CASSPTGGSDTQYF.